One T cell receptor (beta chain) is described in this entry. The sample comes from a study of blood T cell repertoires in COVID-19. Study in general: The cDNA or gDNA used as material had been derived from T cells, B-cell-depleted T cells, or PBMCs.

Clones were read by immunoSEQ multiplex PCR, and TCRdb kept only the in-frame ones, dropping some. This sample has 350,000 or so clones, with about 90% found just once. Germline values: CDR1 MNHEY, CDR2 SVGAGI. With 4 bases removed from V and 2 bases from J, the gap between germline ends came to 13 bases. The CDR3 runs 15 residues. The gene calls are TRBV6-5 and TRBJ2-3, with TRBD1 as a possible D gene (6 bases). Sequenced sample: peripheral blood. The source is a man aged 18 to 30 with active or convalescent COVID-19. CDR3 in DNA: TGTGCCAGCAGTTCCTCAGGGGAACTCACAGATACGCAGTATTTT. Translating it yields CASSSSGELTDTQYF.